These 15 T cell receptor beta chains came from one sample sequenced in a study of T cell changes during pregnancy in multiple sclerosis. Method: immunoSEQ multiplex PCR; TCRdb's copy keeps in-frame clones and lacks some. The sample includes 45,000 to 60,000 clones, approximately 92% seen only once; the top ten take 0.6% to 0.85%. The sequences come from CD4+ T cells from peripheral blood mononuclear cells, collected in the third trimester of pregnancy. These receptors originate from a female donor with multiple sclerosis, enrolled in a pregnancy study.

The chain joins TRBV6-5 to TRBJ1-5; 8 bases are shared with TRBD1. CDR3 length: 15 amino acids. CDR1 and CDR2 (germline): MNHEY, SVGAGI. The V and J ends lost 4 bases and 6 bases, in that order; junction bases with no gene match: 8. The CDR3 DNA sequence: TGTGCCAGCAGTTCGCAGGGGGCCAGGGGTCAGCCCCAGCATTTT. Amino acid sequence: CASSSQGARGQPQHF.

The chain recombines TRBV4-3 with TRBJ2-7; 12 nucleotides align to TRBD2. The germline CDR1 and CDR2 sequences are LGHNA and YSLEER. Losses at the gene ends were 4 bases for V and 0 bases for J; bases not matched to a gene: 7. The CDR3 runs 17 residues. CDR3 in DNA: TGCGCCAGCAGCCCCTCTACTAGCGGGGGGACCTCCTACGAGCAGTACTTC. Encoded protein: CASSPSTSGGTSYEQYF.

The chain is built from TRBV14 and TRBJ1-2; D unresolved. V was trimmed by 1 base and J by 4 bases, leaving 19 bases between them. CDR1 SGHDN and CDR2 FVKESK come from the germline V gene. The CDR3 runs to 17 residues. The DNA of the CDR3 is TGTGCCAGCAGCCAAGTTATTGGTAGAGGGCTGAGCTATGGCTACACCTTC. It specifies CASSQVIGRGLSYGYTF. The full variable domain, in which reference TRBV14 and TRBJ1-2 provide the parts outside the CDR3, is EAGVTQFPSHSVIEKGQTVTLRCDPISGHDNLYWYRRVMGKEIKFLLHFVKESKQDESGMPNNRFLAERTGGTYSTLKVQPAELEDSGVYFCASSQVIGRGLSYGYTFGSGTRLTVV.

A single count supports this clone. The chain combines TRBV6-1 with TRBJ2-3; 7 nucleotides agree with TRBD1. The V segment lost 4 bases and the J segment 1 base; nucleotides outside the gene matches: 5. In germline, CDR1 is MNHNS, CDR2 SASEGT. This CDR3 has 15 amino acids. The CDR3, as DNA: TGTGCCAGCAGTGTTGAGAGGGGGCGCACAGATACGCAGTATTTT. As protein: CASSVERGRTDTQYF.

The rearrangement uses TRBV7-2 and TRBJ2-1; D perhaps matches TRBD2 (5 bases). This CDR3 has 16 residues. Germline loops: CDR1 SGHTA, CDR2 FQGNSA. Between the trimmed V and J ends, which lost 3 bases and 2 bases, there was a span of 14 bases. CDR3 DNA sequence: TGTGCCAGCAGCTTGAGAGGGTCCATAACCTACAATGAGCAGTTCTTC. Amino acid sequence: CASSLRGSITYNEQFF. Filled out from reference TRBV7-2 and TRBJ2-1, the complete variable domain reads GAGVSQSPSNKVTEKGKDVELRCDPISGHTALYWYRQSLGQGLEFLIYFQGNSAPDKSGLPSDRFSAERTGGSVSTLTIQRTQQEDSAVYLCASSLRGSITYNEQFFGPGTRLTVL.

This rearrangement joins TRBV19 to TRBJ2-7, with D tentatively TRBD1 (6 bases). V was trimmed by 3 bases and J by 5 bases, leaving 14 bases between them. Germline loops: CDR1 LNHDA, CDR2 SQIVND (reference sequence). The length of the CDR3 is 14 residues. In DNA, the CDR3 is TGTGCCAGTAGTATTCAGGGGCCTAGGGACGAGCAGTACTTC. This gives the protein CASSIQGPRDEQYF.

The genes are TRBV2 and TRBJ1-4; D not certain. Trimming removed 7 bases at V and 3 bases at J, with 15 bases between. This CDR3 has 15 residues. Germline V lookup: CDR1 SNHLY, CDR2 FYNNEI. CDR3 sequence: CASKLAEYANEKLFF. DNA of the CDR3: TGTGCCAGCAAGTTAGCGGAGTATGCTAATGAAAAACTGTTTTTT.

V gene TRBV7-2 combines with J gene TRBJ2-7, with TRBD2 identical over 9 bases. The J segment lost 5 bases and the V segment lost 1 base, leaving 6 bases of the junction unmatched. Germline-derived CDR1 and CDR2 are SGHTA and FQGNSA. The CDR3 runs to 15 residues. In nucleotides, the CDR3 is TGTGCCAGCAGCTTAGTGGCGGGGGGGCCCGACGAGCAGTACTTC. Translated: CASSLVAGGPDEQYF. Full variable domain (remainder filled in from reference TRBV7-2 and TRBJ2-7): GAGVSQSPSNKVTEKGKDVELRCDPISGHTALYWYRQSLGQGLEFLIYFQGNSAPDKSGLPSDRFSAERTGGSVSTLTIQRTQQEDSAVYLCASSLVAGGPDEQYFGPGTRLTVT.

J is TRBJ2-3 and V is TRBV5-4; the match to TRBD2 covers 7 bases. The CDR3 has 17 residues. After removal of 4 bases from V and 0 bases from J, the junction contained 11 bases not matched to a gene. Germline CDR1 is SGHNT and CDR2 is YYREEE (reference sequence). The CDR3 nucleotides are TGTGCCAGCAGCCGACCCGCTAGCGGCCCTAGCACAGATACGCAGTATTTT. This codes for CASSRPASGPSTDTQYF.

The chain recombines TRBV5-1 with TRBJ2-2; D unresolved. In germline, CDR1 is SGHRS, CDR2 YFSETQ. The CDR3 is 15 residues long. Trimming shortened V by 0 bases and J by 6 bases, and 12 bases separated the two germline ends. CDR3 in amino acids: CASSLGNSSPGELFF. CDR3 nucleotide sequence: TGCGCCAGCAGCTTGGGTAACAGCTCCCCCGGGGAGCTGTTTTTT.

This chain uses TRBV5-4 with TRBJ2-3; 9 bases align to TRBD2. This CDR3 region has 14 residues. With V trimmed by 4 bases and J by 2 bases, 2 bases remained unmatched. Germline V gives CDR1 SGHNT, CDR2 YYREEE (reference sequence). CDR3 sequence reads: CASSQRGATDTQYF. The CDR3 region has the DNA TGTGCCAGCAGCCAGCGGGGGGCCACAGATACGCAGTATTTT.

The chain links TRBV19 to TRBJ2-1; D perhaps matches TRBD2 (6 bases). The CDR3 is 15 amino acids. Germline CDR1 and CDR2: LNHDA and SQIVND (reference sequence). Trimming stripped 4 bases from V and 4 bases from J, with 14 bases between. CDR3 coding DNA: TGTGCCAGTAGTACCCGTCGGGCGGGATACAATGAGCAGTTCTTC. Encoded protein: CASSTRRAGYNEQFF.

The chain carries TRBV5-8 and TRBJ2-7; a weak D match, TRBD2 (7 bases). This CDR3 is 17 amino acids long. V dropped 4 bases and J dropped 0 bases, with 20 bases sitting between them. Germline V gene lookup returns CDR1 SGHTS and CDR2 YDEGEE. CDR3 residues: CASSKGGSDSNSYEQYF. The CDR3, as DNA: TGTGCCAGCAGCAAGGGGGGGTCTGACAGTAACTCCTACGAGCAGTACTTC.

The genes are TRBV27 and TRBJ1-1, with TRBD1 matching over 9 bases. Losses at the gene ends were 7 bases for V and 8 bases for J; bases not matched to a gene: 5. Germline V lookup: CDR1 MNHEY, CDR2 SMNVEV (reference sequence). The CDR3 runs 12 residues. The CDR3 here is CASTTGGREAFF. For the CDR3, the DNA is TGTGCCAGCACTACAGGGGGCCGAGAAGCTTTCTTT.

Concerning this clone: Other DNA sequences in this specimen translate into the identical CDR3. The CDR3 loop reads CASSQEGQRTDTQYF. The DNA for the CDR3 is TGCGCCAGCAGCCAAGAGGGCCAGCGCACAGATACGCAGTATTTT. The V call is TRBV4-1, the J call TRBJ2-3; D gene unclear. The CDR3 is 15 residues long. The V end lost 0 bases, the J end lost 1 base, and 8 bases lay between the germline ends. Germline CDR1 MGHRA, CDR2 YSYEKL.